Reported below is one T cell receptor (beta chain). This entry is derived from a study of T cell changes during pregnancy in multiple sclerosis. Clones were read by immunoSEQ multiplex PCR, and TCRdb kept only the in-frame ones, dropping some. The sample includes roughly 60,000 clones, around 97% of them seen just once. This receptor was identified in a female donor with multiple sclerosis, enrolled in a pregnancy study. This specimen consisted of CD8+ T cells from peripheral blood mononuclear cells, obtained after pregnancy.

CDR3 in amino acids: CASSYLRGQFNEKLFF. The CDR3 coding sequence is TGTGCCAGCAGTTACCTCCGCGGACAGTTTAATGAAAAACTGTTTTTT. The chain employs TRBV6-5 and TRBJ1-4; D perhaps matches TRBD1 (6 bases). This CDR3 region has 16 residues. The germline V gene has CDR1 MNHEY and CDR2 SVGAGI. The V gene lost 2 bases and the J gene lost 4 bases, with 14 bases spanning the gap.